Listed below are T cell receptor beta chains from one sample, sequenced in a study of blood T cells in healthy people across ages. Using its own MiXCR run on the 5' RACE reads, TCRdb lists one record per CDR3 protein. This table has over 450,000 distinct CDR3 sequences, about 24% appearing once. The same data also contributed to another study, on T cells of mothers and their children.

Sequencing input: blood. The receptor set was obtained from a boy between 5 and 17 years old in good health. Both conserved end residues are trimmed from each CDR3.

V gene	J gene	CDR3 protein
TRBV30	TRBJ1-2	AWGRSELNGYT
TRBV24-1	TRBJ1-5	ATSDEDQPQH
TRBV7-2	TRBJ2-3	ASSRGTGGGTDTQY
TRBV4-3	.	ASSQGGLAGGAYEQY
TRBV29-1	TRBJ1-2	SVEDRPNGYT
TRBV7-8	TRBJ2-7	ASSSQTVGSYEQY
TRBV2	TRBJ1-4	ASSEAPGTGGEKLF
TRBV12-3/TRBV12-4	TRBJ2-1	ASSPSGGAYYNEQF
TRBV6-1	TRBJ2-7	ASSSPRQGEGPYEQY
TRBV9	TRBJ1-6	ASSVTGRPKNSPLH
TRBV7-9	TRBJ2-5	ASSLALKEETQY
TRBV4-3	TRBJ1-1	ASSPKAGVQNTEAF
TRBV5-1	TRBJ1-4	ASSRSGGSEEKLF
TRBV6-5	.	ASTQGIGEQY
TRBV15	TRBJ1-3	ATSRTLSSAPSGNTIY